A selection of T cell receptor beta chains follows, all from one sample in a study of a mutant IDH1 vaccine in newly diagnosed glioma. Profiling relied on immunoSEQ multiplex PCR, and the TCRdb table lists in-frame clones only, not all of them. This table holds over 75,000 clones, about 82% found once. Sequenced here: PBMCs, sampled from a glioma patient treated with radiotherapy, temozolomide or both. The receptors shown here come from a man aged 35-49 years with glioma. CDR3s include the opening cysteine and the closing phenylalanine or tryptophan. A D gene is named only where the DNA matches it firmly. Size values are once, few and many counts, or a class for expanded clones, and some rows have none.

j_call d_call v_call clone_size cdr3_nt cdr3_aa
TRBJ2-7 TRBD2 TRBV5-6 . TGTGCCAGCAGGATTAGCGGGAGTGTCTCCTACGAGCAGTACTTC CASRISGSVSYEQYF
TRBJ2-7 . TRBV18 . TGTGCCAGCTCACCGACAGTCTACGAGCAGTACTTC CASSPTVYEQYF
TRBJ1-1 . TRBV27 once TGTGCCAGCAGCTTCCAGCAGGGCTATGGCACTGAAGCTTTCTTT CASSFQQGYGTEAFF
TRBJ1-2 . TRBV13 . TGTGCCAGCAGAATAGGACAGTCAGACTATGGCTACACCTTC CASRIGQSDYGYTF
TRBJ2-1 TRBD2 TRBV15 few TGTGCCACCAGCAGAGCGGGTAGCGGGGCTAATCTCTATTTCTTC CATSRAGSGANLYFF
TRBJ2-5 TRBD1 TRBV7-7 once TGTGCTAGCAGCACCGGGACAGGGGCCGAGACCCAGTACTTC CASSTGTGAETQYF
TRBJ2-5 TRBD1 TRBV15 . TGTGCCACCAGCAGAGGACCGGGACAGGGACAAGAGACCCAGTACTTC CATSRGPGQGQETQYF
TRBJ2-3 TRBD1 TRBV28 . TGTGCCAGCAGCATCCGGGACAGCTTAAGGTCGGCAGATACGCAGTATTTT CASSIRDSLRSADTQYF
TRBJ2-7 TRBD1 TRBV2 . TGTGCCAGCACTCCCGGGACAGCAACCTACGAGCAGTACTTC CASTPGTATYEQYF
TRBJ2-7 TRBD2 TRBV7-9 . TGTGCCAGCAGCCCAAGTACGGGGGGAGAGCAGTACTTC CASSPSTGGEQYF
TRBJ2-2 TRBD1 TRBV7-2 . TGTGCCAGCAGCTTATACCAGGCAGGGGGATACGGGGAGCTGTTTTTT CASSLYQAGGYGELFF
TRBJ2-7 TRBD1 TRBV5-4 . TGTGCCAGCAGCCCGACGAAGACAGGGAAAAGGGTATACGAGCAGTACTTC CASSPTKTGKRVYEQYF
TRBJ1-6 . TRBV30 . TGTGCCTGGAGTACAGGGTATAATTCACCCCTCCACTTT CAWSTGYNSPLHF
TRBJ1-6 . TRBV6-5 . TGTGCCAGCAGTTACTCGCGGCCACTTCGTCCCCTCCACTTT CASSYSRPLRPLHF
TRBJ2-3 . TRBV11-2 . TGTGCCAGCAGTACCGAGGGGGATACGCAGTATTTT CASSTEGDTQYF
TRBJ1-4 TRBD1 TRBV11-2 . TGTGCCAGCAGCTTAGCCGGGACAGGTGTGACCCCTAATGAAAAACTGTTTTTT CASSLAGTGVTPNEKLFF
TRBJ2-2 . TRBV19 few TGTGCCAGTAGTTTGGGGCGGCGGGAAATGAACACCGGGGAGCTGTTTTTT CASSLGRREMNTGELFF
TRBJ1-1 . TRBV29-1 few TGCAGCGTTGTCGAGGGGCAGAGCACTGAAGCTTTCTTT CSVVEGQSTEAFF
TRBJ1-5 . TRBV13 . TGTGCCAGCAGCTTAGGTACTAGCAATCAGCCCCAGCATTTT CASSLGTSNQPQHF
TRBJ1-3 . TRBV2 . TGTGCCAGACAGACGCCAACTGGAAACACCATATATTTT CARQTPTGNTIYF
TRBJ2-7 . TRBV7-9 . TGTGCCAGCAGCTTAAAAGGAGGGCCCTACGAGCAGTACTTC CASSLKGGPYEQYF
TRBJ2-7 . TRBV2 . TGTGCCAGCAGTGATTACTACGAGCAGTACTTC CASSDYYEQYF
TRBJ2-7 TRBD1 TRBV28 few TGTGCCACCCACCCCCCCGGGGACAGCTGGAACTACGAGCAGTACTTC CATHPPGDSWNYEQYF
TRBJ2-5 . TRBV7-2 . TGTGCCAGCAGCTTAAGTGGGGGCCAAGAGACCCAGTACTTC CASSLSGGQETQYF
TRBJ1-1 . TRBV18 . TGTGCCAGCTCAGATTTACGAGGATACACTGAAGCTTTCTTT CASSDLRGYTEAFF
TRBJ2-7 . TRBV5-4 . TGTGCCAGCAGACCCGACGTGACGAGCTCCTACGAGCAGTACTTC CASRPDVTSSYEQYF
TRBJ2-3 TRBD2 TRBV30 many TGTGCCTGGAGTGGACTAGCGGGGGCAGATACGCAGTATTTT CAWSGLAGADTQYF
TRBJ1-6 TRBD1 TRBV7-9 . TGTGCCAGCAGCCGTGGACAGGCGGGATACCTATCCGGTTCACCCCTCCACTTT CASSRGQAGYLSGSPLHF
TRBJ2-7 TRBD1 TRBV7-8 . TGTGCCAGCAGCTTAGCCGGGACAGCCTACGAGCAGTACTTC CASSLAGTAYEQYF
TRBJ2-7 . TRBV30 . TGTGCCTGGAGTGTACTGGACGGCTCCTACGAGCAGTACTTC CAWSVLDGSYEQYF
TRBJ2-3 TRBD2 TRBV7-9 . TGTGCCAGCAGATCTAGCGGGAGGATCACAGATACGCAGTATTTT CASRSSGRITDTQYF
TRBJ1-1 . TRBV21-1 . TGTGCCAGCAGCAAAAGCCTACCGTTTTTGGGACGGTACACTGAAGCTTTCTTT CASSKSLPFLGRYTEAFF
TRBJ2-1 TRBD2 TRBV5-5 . TGTGCCAGCAGCCCCGGGACTAGCGGCTACAATGAGCAGTTCTTC CASSPGTSGYNEQFF
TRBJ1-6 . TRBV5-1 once TGCGCCAGCAGCTTGACAGGGCAGGGTTCACCCCTCCACTTT CASSLTGQGSPLHF
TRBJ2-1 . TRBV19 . TGTGCCAGTAGGACCGATCGGAGCTCCTACAATGAGCAGTTCTTC CASRTDRSSYNEQFF
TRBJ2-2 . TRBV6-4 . TGTGCCAGCAGTGACCGGGATGGCGGGGAGCTGTTTTTT CASSDRDGGELFF
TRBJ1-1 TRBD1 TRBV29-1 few TGCAGCGCGGACAGGGGTGGCACTGAAGCTTTCTTT CSADRGGTEAFF
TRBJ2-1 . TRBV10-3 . TGTGCCATCTCCGGGACTTCCAATGAGCAGTTCTTC CAISGTSNEQFF
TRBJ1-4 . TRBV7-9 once TGTGCCAGCAGCTCTCATCCGGGGGTGCGGGAAAAACTGTTTTTT CASSSHPGVREKLFF
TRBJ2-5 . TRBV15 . TGTGCCACCAGCAGAGAAGAGACCCAGTACTTC CATSREETQYF
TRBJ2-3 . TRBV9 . TGTGCCAGCAGCCCGAGAAGCGGCACTGAGACAGATACGCAGTATTTT CASSPRSGTETDTQYF
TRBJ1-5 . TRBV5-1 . TGCGCCAGCAGCGAGGGCCCCTTTCGCAATCAGCCCCAGCATTTT CASSEGPFRNQPQHF
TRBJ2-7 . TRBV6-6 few TGTGCCAGCAGTTACTCAGGGGCCTACGAGCAGTACTTC CASSYSGAYEQYF
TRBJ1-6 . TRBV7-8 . TGTGCCAGCAGCTTAGCCGGACGGTTAAGCTCCTATAATTCACCCCTCCACTTT CASSLAGRLSSYNSPLHF
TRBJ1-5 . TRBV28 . TGTGCCAGCAGATCCCCGGGACTGGATATCCATAGCAATCAGCCCCAGCATTTT CASRSPGLDIHSNQPQHF